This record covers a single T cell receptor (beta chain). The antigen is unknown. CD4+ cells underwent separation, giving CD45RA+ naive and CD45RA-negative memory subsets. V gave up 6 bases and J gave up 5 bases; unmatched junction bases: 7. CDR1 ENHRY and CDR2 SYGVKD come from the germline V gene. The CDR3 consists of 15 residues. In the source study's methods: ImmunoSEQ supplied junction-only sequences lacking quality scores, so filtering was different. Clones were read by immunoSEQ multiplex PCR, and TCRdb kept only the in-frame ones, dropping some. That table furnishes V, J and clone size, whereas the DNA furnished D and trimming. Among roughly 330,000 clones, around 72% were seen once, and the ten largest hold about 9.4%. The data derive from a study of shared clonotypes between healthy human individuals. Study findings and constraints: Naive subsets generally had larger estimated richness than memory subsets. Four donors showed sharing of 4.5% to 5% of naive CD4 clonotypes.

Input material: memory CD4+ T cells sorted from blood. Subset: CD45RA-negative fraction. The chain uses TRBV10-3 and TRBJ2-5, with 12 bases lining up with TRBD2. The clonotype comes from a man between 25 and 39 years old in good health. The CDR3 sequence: CAISTLAGGGETQYF. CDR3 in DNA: TGTGCCATCAGCACACTAGCGGGAGGAGGGGAGACCCAGTACTTC.